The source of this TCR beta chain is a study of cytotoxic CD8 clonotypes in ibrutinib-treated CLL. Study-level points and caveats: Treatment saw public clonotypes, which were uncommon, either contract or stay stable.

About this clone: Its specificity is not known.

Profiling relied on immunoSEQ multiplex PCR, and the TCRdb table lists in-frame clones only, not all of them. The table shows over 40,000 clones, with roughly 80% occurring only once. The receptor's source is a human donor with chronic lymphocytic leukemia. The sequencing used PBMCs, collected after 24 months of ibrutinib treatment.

CDR3 residues: CASSYPGQGKDEQFF. The CDR3 coding sequence is TGTGCCAGCAGTTATCCGGGACAGGGAAAGGATGAGCAGTTCTTC. V is TRBV27 and J is TRBJ2-1; TRBD1 matches 9 bases. The CDR3 extends over 15 amino acids. The V segment lost 4 bases and the J segment 8 bases; nucleotides outside the gene matches: 9. Germline CDR1 and CDR2: MNHEY and SMNVEV (reference sequence).